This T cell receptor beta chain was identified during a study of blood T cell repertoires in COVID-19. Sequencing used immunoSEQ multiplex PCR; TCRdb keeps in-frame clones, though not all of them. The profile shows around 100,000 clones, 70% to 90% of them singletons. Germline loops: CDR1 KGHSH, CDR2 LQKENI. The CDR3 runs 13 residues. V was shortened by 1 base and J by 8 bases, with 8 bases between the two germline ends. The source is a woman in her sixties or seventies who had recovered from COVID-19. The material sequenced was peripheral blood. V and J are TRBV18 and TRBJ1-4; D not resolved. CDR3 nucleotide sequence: TGTGCCAGCTCACCACGGCGGGGAGAAAAACTGTTTTTT. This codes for CASSPRRGEKLFF.